Following are 26 T cell receptor beta chains from one sample sequenced in a study of T-cell memory formation after mild COVID-19. TCRdb passed the 5' RACE reads through MiXCR, listing each CDR3 protein once. Of under 200,000 distinct CDR3 sequences detected, less than 40% appear once; the ten largest clones hold about 12%. Sequencing was done on a sample of PBMCs or a T cell subset sorted from them (not recorded which). The source is an adult woman who had mild COVID-19 (a few samples of this study predate the infection). Cell type and time point are not known.

The J gene is TRBJ2-6, the V gene TRBV18, with D unresolved. CDR1 and CDR2 (germline): KGHSH, LQKENI. The V end was cut by 0 bases, the J end by 2 bases, with 8 bases between. This CDR3 comprises 16 residues. The CDR3 loop reads CASSPPSVTGANVLTF. CDR3 nucleotides: TGTGCCAGCTCACCACCGTCCGTAACTGGGGCCAACGTCCTGACTTTC.

The gene calls are TRBV7-9 and TRBJ2-5; 9 bases fit TRBD2. Trimming at V came to 2 bases and at J to 2 bases, leaving 0 bases not matched to a gene. CDR1 is SEHNR and CDR2 is FQNEAQ in the germline V gene (reference sequence). CDR3 size: 14 residues. The CDR3 nucleotides read TGTGCCAGCAGCTTAACTAGCGGGCAAGAGACCCAGTACTTC. It codes for CASSLTSGQETQYF.

J is TRBJ1-1 and V is TRBV12-3 or TRBV12-4; 7 bases fit TRBD1. The CDR3 consists of 13 residues. Trimming removed 5 bases from V and 2 bases from J; junction bases left unmatched: 2. The CDR3 DNA sequence: TGTGCCAGCAGTCGGACAGGAAACACTGAAGCTTTCTTT. It yields the protein CASSRTGNTEAFF.

This clonotype was seen a handful of times. V usage is TRBV12-3 or TRBV12-4 and J usage is TRBJ2-5; 8 bases line up with TRBD1. J lost 7 bases, V lost 3 bases, and 7 bases had no gene match. The CDR3 length is 14 residues. The CDR3: CASSLYQGAWTQYF. As DNA, the CDR3 is TGTGCCAGCAGTTTGTACCAGGGGGCGTGGACCCAGTACTTC.

CDR3 loop: CASSVAGRENNEQFF. CDR3 in DNA: TGTGCCAGCAGCGTAGCGGGGCGGGAAAACAATGAGCAGTTCTTC. The chain carries TRBV9 and TRBJ2-1; D may be TRBD2 (6 bases). Germline V gene sequence: CDR1 SGDLS, CDR2 YYNGEE. The CDR3 extends over 15 amino acids. V lost 0 bases and J lost 5, with 12 bases in between.

This clonotype was seen a handful of times. V and J are TRBV4-1 and TRBJ2-2; 7 bases line up with TRBD2. CDR1 is MGHRA, CDR2 YSYEKL, per germline. The CDR3 length is 14 residues. V was pared by 10 bases and J by 5 bases, with 10 bases of the junction left unmatched. The DNA of the CDR3 is TGCGCCACCAACCGGGGGAGGGGTACCGGGGAGCTGTTTTTT. It is translated as CATNRGRGTGELFF.

In nucleotides, the CDR3 is TGTGCCAGCAGTTTTGTCCGCGGGGGCACAGATACGCAGTATTTT. It yields the protein CASSFVRGGTDTQYF. The chain links TRBV27 to TRBJ2-3; TRBD2 is a possible D gene (6 bases). This CDR3 is 15 amino acids long. Germline V lookup: CDR1 MNHEY, CDR2 SMNVEV (reference sequence). V was shortened by 3 bases and J by 1 base, with 11 bases between the two germline ends.

This chain uses TRBV6-5 with TRBJ1-1; TRBD1 agrees at 7 bases. J gave up 1 base and V 4 bases, and 15 bases lay outside the gene matches. The CDR3 length is 18 residues. Germline V lookup: CDR1 MNHEY, CDR2 SVGAGI. The CDR3 loop reads CASSFSPGQREANTEAFF. CDR3 in DNA: TGTGCCAGCAGTTTCTCTCCGGGACAGCGAGAGGCGAACACTGAAGCTTTCTTT.

This clonotype was observed a few times. The V gene is TRBV6-5, the J gene TRBJ2-1; 10 bases agree with TRBD1. Per germline, CDR1 MNHEY and CDR2 SVGAGI. This CDR3 comprises 16 residues. V was pared by 2 bases and J by 9 bases, with 10 bases of the junction left unmatched. The CDR3 DNA reads TGTGCCAGCAGTTACACCTCGGACAGGGGGGACACTGAGCAGTTCTTC. Protein sequence: CASSYTSDRGDTEQFF.

This clonotype was observed a handful of times. The chain uses TRBV7-9 and TRBJ2-7; 8 bases fit TRBD1. Germline-derived CDR1 and CDR2 are SEHNR and FQNEAQ (reference sequence). CDR3 size: 13 residues. V shed 5 bases, J shed 4 bases, and the junction held 4 bases outside the gene matches. DNA of the CDR3: TGTGCCAGCAGCCAGGGACAGGTGTACGAGCAGTACTTC. It is translated as CASSQGQVYEQYF.

The chain recombines TRBV15 with TRBJ2-7; D is possibly TRBD1 (7 bases). The V and J ends lost 2 bases and 5 bases respectively, with 22 bases between them. This CDR3 comprises 17 residues. Germline assignment: CDR1 LNHNV and CDR2 YYDKDF (reference sequence). The chain's CDR3 is CATSRSGAAGGTNEQYF. Written as DNA, the CDR3 is TGTGCCACCAGCAGATCCGGTGCGGCAGGGGGGACAAACGAGCAGTACTTC.

A few counts support this clonotype. The V call is TRBV4-2, the J call TRBJ2-2; 11 bases map to TRBD2. Germline CDR1 and CDR2: LGHNA and YNFKEQ. V shed 0 bases and J 5 bases; nucleotides not matched to a gene: 8. The CDR3 is 18 residues long. CDR3 in amino acids: CASSQEVAGGQETGELFF. CDR3 coding DNA: TGTGCCAGCAGCCAAGAAGTAGCGGGGGGGCAGGAGACCGGGGAGCTGTTTTTT.

This clonotype was counted between two and nine times. This rearrangement joins TRBV5-1 to TRBJ1-1; no reliable D call. This CDR3 is built from 15 residues. Germline-derived CDR1 and CDR2 are SGHRS and YFSETQ. V was trimmed by 4 bases and J by 3 bases, leaving 16 bases between them. The DNA of the CDR3 is TGCGCCAGCAGCGCCTACACCCCTGGGGACACTGAAGCTTTCTTT. Translating gives CASSAYTPGDTEAFF.

V usage is TRBV6-5 and J usage is TRBJ1-4; possibly TRBD1 for D (5 bases). Germline V gives CDR1 MNHEY, CDR2 SVGAGI. This CDR3 contains 12 residues. Between the trimmed V and J ends, which lost 4 bases and 14 bases, there was a span of 14 bases. CDR3 sequence reads: CASSSRGGLLFF. CDR3 nucleotides: TGTGCCAGCAGTTCTCGGGGGGGACTCCTGTTTTTT.

This sequence joins TRBV7-9 and TRBJ2-7; D may be TRBD1 (6 bases). This CDR3 is built from 13 residues. Trimming cost V 3 bases and J 5 bases, with 11 bases left between them. The germline V gene has CDR1 SEHNR and CDR2 FQNEAQ (reference sequence). This CDR3 reads CASSFKSGDEQYF. The CDR3 DNA reads as TGTGCCAGCAGCTTTAAATCAGGGGACGAGCAGTACTTC. Full variable domain (missing parts from reference TRBV7-9 and TRBJ2-7): DTGVSQNPRHKITKRGQNVTFRCDPISEHNRLYWYRQTLGQGPEFLTYFQNEAQLEKSRLLSDRFSAERPKGSFSTLEIQRTEQGDSAMYLCASSFKSGDEQYFGPGTRLTVT.

The genes are TRBV7-9 and TRBJ2-5; D not certain. V lost 2 bases and J 3 bases, leaving 10 bases between the germline ends. The germline V gene has CDR1 SEHNR and CDR2 FQNEAQ (reference sequence). This CDR3 has 14 amino acids. In nucleotides, the CDR3 is TGTGCCAGCAGCTTATGGGCCGACAAAGAGACCCAGTACTTC. As protein: CASSLWADKETQYF. Full variable domain (rest looked up from reference TRBV7-9 and TRBJ2-5): DTGVSQNPRHKITKRGQNVTFRCDPISEHNRLYWYRQTLGQGPEFLTYFQNEAQLEKSRLLSDRFSAERPKGSFSTLEIQRTEQGDSAMYLCASSLWADKETQYFGPGTRLLVL.

This clonotype was counted only a few times. CDR3 amino acids: CATAGLAGGWEQFF. The CDR3 DNA is TGTGCCACCGCGGGACTAGCGGGGGGTTGGGAGCAGTTCTTC. This sequence joins TRBV12-3 or TRBV12-4 and TRBJ2-1, with 15 bases aligning to TRBD2. The CDR3 covers 14 residues. After removal of 10 bases from V and 10 bases from J, the junction contained 8 bases not matched to a gene.

The table lists this clonotype with a few counts. The J gene is TRBJ1-6, the V gene TRBV20-1, with D perhaps matching TRBD1 (5 bases). Trimming pared 6 bases from V and 7 bases from J, leaving 13 bases between. The CDR3 sequence is 13 residues long. Germline V CDR1 and CDR2: DFQATT, SNEGSKA (reference sequence). The CDR3 sequence is CSATTGGNSPLHF. CDR3 DNA: TGCAGTGCAACAACAGGAGGAAATTCACCCCTCCACTTT.

The gene calls are TRBV2 and TRBJ2-6, with TRBD2 matching 7 bases. Germline CDR1 is SNHLY and CDR2 is FYNNEI. Losses at the gene ends were 9 bases for V and 0 bases for J; bases not matched to a gene: 5. The CDR3 runs to 15 residues. The CDR3 bases are TGTGCCAGTGAGCGGGGCCACTCTGGGGCCAACGTCCTGACTTTC. It specifies CASERGHSGANVLTF. Drawing the rest from reference TRBV2 and TRBJ2-6, the complete variable domain is EPEVTQTPSHQVTQMGQEVILRCVPISNHLYFYWYRQILGQKVEFLVSFYNNEISEKSEIFDDQFSVERPDGSNFTLKIRSTKLEDSAMYFCASERGHSGANVLTFGAGSRLTVL.

The table lists this clonotype with a few counts. CDR3 residues: CASSYVPGLAPSEQYF. The CDR3, as DNA: TGTGCCAGCAGCTATGTTCCGGGACTAGCGCCTAGCGAGCAGTACTTC. V usage is TRBV7-9 and J usage is TRBJ2-7, with TRBD2 identical over 10 bases. Trimming took 4 bases from V and 6 from J; bases not matched to a gene: 12. There are 16 residues in the CDR3. Germline-derived CDR1 and CDR2 are SEHNR and FQNEAQ (reference sequence).

V is TRBV7-9 and J is TRBJ2-2, with D maybe TRBD2 (6 bases). The CDR3 contains 13 residues. V was cut by 4 bases and J by 7 bases, with 10 bases left in between. CDR1 is SEHNR and CDR2 is FQNEAQ in the germline V gene (reference sequence). Here the CDR3 DNA reads TGTGCCAGCAGCTCGGTCGGGAGCGGGGAGCTGTTTTTT. Its translation is CASSSVGSGELFF.

This chain joins TRBV5-6 and TRBJ2-2, with a weak D call TRBD1 (6 bases). The CDR3 consists of 14 residues. The V and J ends lost 3 bases and 3 bases respectively, with 9 bases between them. Germline CDR1 reads SGHDT; CDR2 reads YYEEEE. CDR3 region: CASSWDIHTGELFF. As DNA, the CDR3 is TGTGCCAGCAGCTGGGACATTCACACCGGGGAGCTGTTTTTT.

The chain couples TRBV7-8 to TRBJ2-7; D is ambiguous. V was clipped by 5 bases and J by 5 bases, with 10 bases between them. The length of the CDR3 is 12 residues. The germline V gene encodes CDR1 SGHVS and CDR2 FQNEAQ. CDR3 residues: CASSPSAHEQYF. In DNA form, the CDR3 reads TGTGCCAGCAGCCCGTCGGCCCACGAGCAGTACTTC.

This clonotype was counted between two and nine times. This chain links TRBV29-1 with TRBJ2-1, with D possibly TRBD2 on 6 matching bases. This CDR3 is built from 13 residues. Trimming removed 3 bases from V and 8 bases from J, with 14 bases in between. Germline CDR1 is SQVTM and CDR2 is ANQGSEA. The CDR3 is CSVDRESADEQFF. DNA for the CDR3: TGCAGCGTTGACCGGGAGTCGGCAGATGAGCAGTTCTTC.

This clonotype was found a few times. The V gene is TRBV28, the J gene TRBJ2-1; D possibly uses TRBD1 or TRBD2 (6 bases each). This CDR3 comprises 13 residues. The V gene lost 8 bases and the J gene lost 3 bases, with 11 bases spanning the gap. Germline CDR1 is MDHEN and CDR2 is SYDVKM. The CDR3 bases are TGTGCCAGCGGGGGGCCTAACTACAATGAGCAGTTCTTC. It translates to CASGGPNYNEQFF.

The chain uses TRBV4-3 and TRBJ2-1; TRBD2 aligns across 7 bases. The CDR3 sequence is 14 residues long. The V gene end was trimmed by 5 bases and the J gene end by 10 bases; junction bases not matched to a gene: 11. In germline, CDR1 is LGHNA, CDR2 YSLEER. The CDR3 here is CASSYNAGRAEQFF. In nucleotides, the CDR3 is TGCGCCAGCAGCTATAACGCGGGGAGGGCCGAGCAGTTCTTC.